The sequence of this TCR beta chain was determined in a study of blood T cell repertoires in COVID-19. Clones were sequenced by immunoSEQ multiplex PCR, and TCRdb holds only the in-frame ones, with some missing. The sample consists of a few hundred thousand clones, 80% to 90% of them appearing once. The length of the CDR3 is 15 residues. The germline V gene has CDR1 MNHNS and CDR2 SASEGT. Losses at the gene ends were 2 bases for V and 3 bases for J; bases not matched to a gene: 5. Specimen: peripheral blood. The clonotype comes from a man aged 25 to 45 with acute or convalescent COVID-19. V and J are TRBV6-1 and TRBJ2-7, with 9 bases identical to TRBD1. CDR3 sequence reads: CASSEYRTGVYEQYF. In nucleotides, the CDR3 is TGTGCCAGCAGTGAATACAGGACAGGGGTCTACGAGCAGTACTTC.